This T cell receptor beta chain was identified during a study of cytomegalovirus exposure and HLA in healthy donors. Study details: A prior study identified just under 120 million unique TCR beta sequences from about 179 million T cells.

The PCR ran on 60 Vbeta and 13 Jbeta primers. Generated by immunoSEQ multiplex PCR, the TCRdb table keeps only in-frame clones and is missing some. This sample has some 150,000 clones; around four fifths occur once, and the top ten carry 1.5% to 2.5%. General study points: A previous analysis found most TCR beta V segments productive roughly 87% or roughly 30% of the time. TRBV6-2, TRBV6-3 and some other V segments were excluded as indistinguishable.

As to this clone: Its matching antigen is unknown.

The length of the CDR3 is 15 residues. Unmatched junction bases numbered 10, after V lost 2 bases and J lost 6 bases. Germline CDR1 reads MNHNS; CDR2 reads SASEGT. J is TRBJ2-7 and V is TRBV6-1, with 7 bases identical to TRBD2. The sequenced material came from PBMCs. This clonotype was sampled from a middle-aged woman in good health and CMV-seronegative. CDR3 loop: CASSEMGLRSGEQYF. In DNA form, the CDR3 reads TGTGCCAGCAGTGAAATGGGACTAAGGTCGGGCGAGCAGTACTTC.